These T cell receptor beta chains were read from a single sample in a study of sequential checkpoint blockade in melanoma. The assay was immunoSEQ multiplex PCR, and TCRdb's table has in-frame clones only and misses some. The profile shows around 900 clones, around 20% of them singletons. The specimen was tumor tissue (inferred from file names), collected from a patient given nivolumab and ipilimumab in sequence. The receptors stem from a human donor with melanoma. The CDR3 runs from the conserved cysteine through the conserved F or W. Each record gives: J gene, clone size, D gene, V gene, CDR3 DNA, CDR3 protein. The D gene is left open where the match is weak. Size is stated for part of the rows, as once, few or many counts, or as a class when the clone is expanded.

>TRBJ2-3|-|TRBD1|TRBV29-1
TGCAGCGCTACGGGACAGGGAAACACAGATACGCAGTATTTT
CSATGQGNTDTQYF
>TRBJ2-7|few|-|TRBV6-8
TGTGCCAGCAGTTACGACAGGAATGCATACTACGAGCAGTACTTC
CASSYDRNAYYEQYF
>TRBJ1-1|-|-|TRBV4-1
TGCGCCAGCGCATACGACATTTTGAACACTGAAGCTTTCTTT
CASAYDILNTEAFF
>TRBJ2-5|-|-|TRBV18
TGTGCCAGCTCACCAGAACAGGGCTCTAGGGAGACCCAGTACTTC
CASSPEQGSRETQYF
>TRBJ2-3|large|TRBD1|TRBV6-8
TGTGCCAGCAGTGCCTCGGGACAGGGGGCAGATACGCAGTATTTT
CASSASGQGADTQYF
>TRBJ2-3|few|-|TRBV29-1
TGCAGCGTTTTTCTCTCGTTAAGCCCAGATACGCAGTATTTT
CSVFLSLSPDTQYF
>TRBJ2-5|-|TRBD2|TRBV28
TGTGCCAGCAGCTCTCCTCTAGCGGGGAACCAAGAGACCCAGTACTTC
CASSSPLAGNQETQYF
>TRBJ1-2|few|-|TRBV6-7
TGTGCCAGCAGTTACGGCCAGGTATCTAACTATGGCTACACCTTC
CASSYGQVSNYGYTF
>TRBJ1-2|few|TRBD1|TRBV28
TGTGCCAGCTATTTCCCTGATCAGGGGGCGACGGGCTACACCTTC
CASYFPDQGATGYTF
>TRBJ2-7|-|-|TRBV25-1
TGTGCCAGCAGACGGGACACCTCCTACGAGCAGTACTTC
CASRRDTSYEQYF
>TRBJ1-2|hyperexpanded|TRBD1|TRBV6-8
TGTGCCAGCAGTTCCCCGGCGGGGGGACAGGGTGGTGCCTATGGCTACACCTTC
CASSSPAGGQGGAYGYTF
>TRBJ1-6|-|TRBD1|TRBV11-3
TGTGCCAGCAGCGAGGGGACAGGGGGGAGGAATTCACCCCTCCACTTT
CASSEGTGGRNSPLHF
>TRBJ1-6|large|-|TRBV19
TGTGCCAGTAGTGAGGGGACGGGACCGACCCTAAATTCACCCCTCCACTTT
CASSEGTGPTLNSPLHF
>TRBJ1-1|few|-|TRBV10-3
TGTGCCATCAGTGAGTGGGACGTAGCCCGTGAAGCTTTCTTT
CAISEWDVAREAFF
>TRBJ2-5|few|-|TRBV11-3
TGTGCCAGCAGCTTAGAGAAGTCCTGGAGGACCCAGTACTTC
CASSLEKSWRTQYF
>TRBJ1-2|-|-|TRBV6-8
TGTGCCAGCAGTTCCCCTCGGATAGATAACTATGGCTACACCTTC
CASSSPRIDNYGYTF
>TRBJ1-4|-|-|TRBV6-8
TGTGCCAGCAGGAGGACGGGGGCGAGGGTGGAACTGTTTTTT
CASRRTGARVELFF
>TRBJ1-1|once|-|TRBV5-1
TGCGCCAGCAGCTTGGTAGGGGGGCGGAACACTGAAGCTTTCTTT
CASSLVGGRNTEAFF
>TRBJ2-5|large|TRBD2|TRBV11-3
TGTGCCAGCAGCTCTCCACTAGCGGGGGGGCGGGAGACCCAGTACTTC
CASSSPLAGGRETQYF
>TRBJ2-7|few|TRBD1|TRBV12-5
TGTGCCAGCACCCTTGGGACAGGAAACTACGAGCAGTACTTC
CASTLGTGNYEQYF
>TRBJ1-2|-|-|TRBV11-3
TGTGCCAGCAGCCTCGGGCCCGGATGGACTGGCTACACCTTC
CASSLGPGWTGYTF
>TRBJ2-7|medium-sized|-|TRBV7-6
TGTGCCAGCAGCTTGGGCGGGACAGAGACCTACGAGCAGTACTTC
CASSLGGTETYEQYF
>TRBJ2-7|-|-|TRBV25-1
TGTGCCAGCAGTCAGCCAAGCTCCTACGAGCAGTACTTC
CASSQPSSYEQYF
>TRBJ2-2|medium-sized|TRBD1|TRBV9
TGTGCCAGCAGGGGGACAGGGGTGATCACCGGGGAGCTGTTTTTT
CASRGTGVITGELFF
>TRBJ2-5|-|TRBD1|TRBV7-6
TGTGCCAGCAGCTTAAGGGGGCTAGAAGAGACCCAGTACTTC
CASSLRGLEETQYF
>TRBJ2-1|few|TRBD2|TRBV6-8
TGTGCCATCAGTGCCCTGGGACTAGCGGGGGGGCCTGAGCAGTTCTTC
CAISALGLAGGPEQFF
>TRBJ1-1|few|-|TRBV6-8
TGTGCCAGCAAAACTGTCGTCGGGAACACTGAAGCTTTCTTT
CASKTVVGNTEAFF
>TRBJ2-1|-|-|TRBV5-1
TGCGCCAGCAGAACTTCCCCGCCGGGGGAGGACAATGAGCAGTTCTTC
CASRTSPPGEDNEQFF
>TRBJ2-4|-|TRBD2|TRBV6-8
TGTGCCAGCACAATACCGACGTTGGCGGGGGTTCAGTACTTC
CASTIPTLAGVQYF
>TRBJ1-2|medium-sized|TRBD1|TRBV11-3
TGTGCCAGCAGCTTACCGACAGGGGCCATCTATGGCTACACCTTC
CASSLPTGAIYGYTF
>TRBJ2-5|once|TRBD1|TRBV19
TGTGCCAGTAGTAGACAGGGAGAGACCCAGTACTTC
CASSRQGETQYF
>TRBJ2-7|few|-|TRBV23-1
TGCGCCAGCAGCCAGACGACAGGCTACGAGCAGTACTTC
CASSQTTGYEQYF
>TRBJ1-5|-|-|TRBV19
TGTGCCAGTAGGGTAGGGGGAGTCAATCAGCCCCAGCATTTT
CASRVGGVNQPQHF